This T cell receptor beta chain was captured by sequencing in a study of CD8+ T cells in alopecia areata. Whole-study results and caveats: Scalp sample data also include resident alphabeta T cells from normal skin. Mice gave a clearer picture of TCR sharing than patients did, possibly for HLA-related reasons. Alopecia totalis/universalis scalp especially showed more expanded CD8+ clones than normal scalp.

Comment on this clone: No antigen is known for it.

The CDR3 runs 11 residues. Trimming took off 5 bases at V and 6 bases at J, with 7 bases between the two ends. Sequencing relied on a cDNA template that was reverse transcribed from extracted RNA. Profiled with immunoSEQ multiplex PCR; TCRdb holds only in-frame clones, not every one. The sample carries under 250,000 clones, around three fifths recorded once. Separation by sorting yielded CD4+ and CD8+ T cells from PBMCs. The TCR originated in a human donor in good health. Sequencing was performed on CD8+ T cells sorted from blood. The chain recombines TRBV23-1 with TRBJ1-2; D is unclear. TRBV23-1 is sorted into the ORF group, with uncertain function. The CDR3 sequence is CASSESNGYTF. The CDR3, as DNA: TGCGCCAGCAGTGAGTCGAATGGCTACACCTTC.